The clone carrying this T cell receptor beta chain was recorded once. Antigen specificity is unknown. With 4 bases clipped from V and 1 base from J, the junction kept 6 bases outside the gene matches. Germline lookup yields CDR1 GTSNPN and CDR2 SVGIG (reference sequence). The CDR3 is 15 amino acids. This sample is drawn from a study of OX40 agonist ivuxolimab in advanced cancers. In the study overall: Males comprised about 84% of the group, whose mean age was about 61 years (range 23 to 79). People who had prior anti-PD-1, anti-PD-L1 or anti-CTLA-4 therapy could take part, and less than 50% had some. Study-wide findings and caveats: Undetermined was the antigen specificity of the expanded peripheral T cells. The CD4+ and CD8+ T cells in the blood had expanded clonally by week 6 at 0.1 to 3.0 mg/kg.

TCRdb's copy holds only in-frame clones and misses some; the assay was immunoSEQ multiplex PCR. Of 95,000 to 150,000 clones in the sample, roughly 93% were seen once. This chain joins TRBV30 and TRBJ2-5; 10 bases match TRBD2. The sequencing here drew on CD4+ or CD8+ T cells sorted from blood, taken in a trial of the OX40 agonist ivuxolimab. The receptor was isolated from an adult with an advanced solid tumor such as melanoma, head and neck, liver or kidney cancer. The CDR3 region is CAWTHGTSVQETQYF. The CDR3 DNA sequence: TGTGCCTGGACCCACGGGACTAGCGTCCAAGAGACCCAGTACTTC.